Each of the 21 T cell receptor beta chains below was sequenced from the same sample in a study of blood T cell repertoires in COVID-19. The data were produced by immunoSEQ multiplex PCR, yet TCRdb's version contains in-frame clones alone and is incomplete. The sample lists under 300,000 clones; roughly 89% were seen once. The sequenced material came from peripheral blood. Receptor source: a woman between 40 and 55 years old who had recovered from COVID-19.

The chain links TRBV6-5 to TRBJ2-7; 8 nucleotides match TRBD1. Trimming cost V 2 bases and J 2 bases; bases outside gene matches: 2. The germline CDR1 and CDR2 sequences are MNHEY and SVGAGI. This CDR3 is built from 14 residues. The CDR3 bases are TGTGCCAGCAGTTACGGGACAGGCCCCTACGAGCAGTACTTC. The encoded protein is CASSYGTGPYEQYF.

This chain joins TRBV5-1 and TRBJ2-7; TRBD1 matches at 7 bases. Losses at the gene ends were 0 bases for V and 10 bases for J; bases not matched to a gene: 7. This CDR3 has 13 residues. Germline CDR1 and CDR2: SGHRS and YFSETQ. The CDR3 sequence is CASSLDRGIVQYF. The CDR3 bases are TGCGCCAGCAGCTTGGACAGGGGAATCGTTCAGTACTTC.

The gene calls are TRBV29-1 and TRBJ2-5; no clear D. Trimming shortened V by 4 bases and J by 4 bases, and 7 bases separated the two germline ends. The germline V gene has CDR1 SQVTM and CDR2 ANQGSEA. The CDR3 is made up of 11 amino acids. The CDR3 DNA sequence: TGCAGCGTTGTGGTCGGAGAGACCCAGTACTTC. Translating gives CSVVVGETQYF.

CDR3 amino acids: CASSLQGLSVGELFF. Written as DNA, the CDR3 is TGTGCCAGCAGCTTGCAGGGACTCTCTGTGGGGGAGCTGTTTTTT. The chain uses TRBV5-6 and TRBJ2-2; D might be TRBD2 (6 bases). This CDR3 region has 15 residues. The germline V and J ends were trimmed by 1 base and 8 bases, with 15 bases remaining between them. Germline assignment: CDR1 SGHDT and CDR2 YYEEEE.

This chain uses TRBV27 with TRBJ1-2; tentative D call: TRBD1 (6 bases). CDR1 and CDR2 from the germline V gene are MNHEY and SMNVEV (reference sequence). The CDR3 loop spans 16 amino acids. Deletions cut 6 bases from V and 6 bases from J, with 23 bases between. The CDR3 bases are TGTGCCAGCAGACCTTCCGGGACAAGGGCGGCCCATGGCTACACCTTC. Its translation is CASRPSGTRAAHGYTF.

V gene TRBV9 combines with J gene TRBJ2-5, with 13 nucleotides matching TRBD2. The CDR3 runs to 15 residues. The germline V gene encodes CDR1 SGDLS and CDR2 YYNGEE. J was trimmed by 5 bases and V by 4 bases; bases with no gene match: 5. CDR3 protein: CASSPQTSGGETQYF. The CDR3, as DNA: TGTGCCAGCAGCCCCCAGACTAGCGGGGGGGAGACCCAGTACTTC. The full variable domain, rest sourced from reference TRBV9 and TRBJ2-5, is DSGVTQTPKHLITATGQRVTLRCSPRSGDLSVYWYQQSLDQGLQFLIQYYNGEERAKGNILERFSAQQFPDLHSELNLSSLELGDSALYFCASSPQTSGGETQYFGPGTRLLVL.

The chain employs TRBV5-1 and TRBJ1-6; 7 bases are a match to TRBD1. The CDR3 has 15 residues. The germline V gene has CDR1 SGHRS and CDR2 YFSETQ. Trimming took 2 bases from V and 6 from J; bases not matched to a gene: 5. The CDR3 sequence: CASSLIQGSNSPLHF. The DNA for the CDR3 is TGCGCCAGCAGCTTAATACAGGGGTCTAATTCACCCCTCCACTTT.

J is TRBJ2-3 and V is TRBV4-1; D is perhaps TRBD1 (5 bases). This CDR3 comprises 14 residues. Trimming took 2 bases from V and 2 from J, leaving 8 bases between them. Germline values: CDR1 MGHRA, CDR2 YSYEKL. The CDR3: CASSQQGNTDTQYF. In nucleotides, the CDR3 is TGCGCCAGCAGCCAACAGGGTAACACAGATACGCAGTATTTT.

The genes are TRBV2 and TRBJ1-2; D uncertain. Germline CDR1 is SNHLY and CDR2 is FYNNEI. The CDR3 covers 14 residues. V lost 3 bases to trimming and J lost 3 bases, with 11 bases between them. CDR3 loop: CASSDLGVDYGYTF. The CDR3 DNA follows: TGTGCCAGCAGTGATCTCGGAGTAGACTATGGCTACACCTTC.

CDR3 DNA: TGTGCCAGCAGTGACTCGTACGGGGGAACAGATACGCAGTATTTT. This sequence encodes CASSDSYGGTDTQYF. The chain couples TRBV6-4 to TRBJ2-3, with D maybe TRBD2 (6 bases). The V end lost 0 bases, the J end lost 3 bases, and 10 bases lay between the germline ends. Germline V gene data show CDR1 as MRHNA and CDR2 as SNTAGT. This CDR3 is built from 15 residues.

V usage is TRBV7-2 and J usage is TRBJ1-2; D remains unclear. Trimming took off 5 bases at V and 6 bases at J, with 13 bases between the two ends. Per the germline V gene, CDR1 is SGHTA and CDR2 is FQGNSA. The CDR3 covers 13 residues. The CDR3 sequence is CASSPVPLDGYTF. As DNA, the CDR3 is TGTGCCAGCAGCCCAGTCCCCTTGGATGGCTACACCTTC.

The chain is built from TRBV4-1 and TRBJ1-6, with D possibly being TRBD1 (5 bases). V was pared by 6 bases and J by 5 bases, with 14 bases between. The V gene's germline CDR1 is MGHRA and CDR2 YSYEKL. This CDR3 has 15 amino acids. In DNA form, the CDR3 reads TGCGCCAGCAGGCTAGGTGACAGAGATAATTCACCCCTCCACTTT. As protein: CASRLGDRDNSPLHF.

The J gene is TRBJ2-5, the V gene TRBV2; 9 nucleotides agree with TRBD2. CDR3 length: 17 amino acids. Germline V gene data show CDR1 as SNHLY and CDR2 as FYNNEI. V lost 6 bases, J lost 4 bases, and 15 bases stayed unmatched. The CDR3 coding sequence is TGTGCCAGCAGCGCCCGTCGGCGGGGGGGCAGTGGAGAGACCCAGTACTTC. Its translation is CASSARRRGGSGETQYF.

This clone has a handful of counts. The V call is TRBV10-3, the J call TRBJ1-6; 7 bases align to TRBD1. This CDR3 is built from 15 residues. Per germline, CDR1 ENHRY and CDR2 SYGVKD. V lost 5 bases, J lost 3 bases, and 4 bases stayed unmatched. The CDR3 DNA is TGTGCCATCAGTAACACAGGGGACTATAATTCACCCCTCCACTTT. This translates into CAISNTGDYNSPLHF.

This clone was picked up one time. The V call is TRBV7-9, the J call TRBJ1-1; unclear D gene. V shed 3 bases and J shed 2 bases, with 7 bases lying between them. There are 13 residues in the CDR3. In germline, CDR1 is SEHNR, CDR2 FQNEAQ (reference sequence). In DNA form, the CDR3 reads TGTGCCAGCAGCTTCACAGAAAACACTGAAGCTTTCTTT. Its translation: CASSFTENTEAFF.

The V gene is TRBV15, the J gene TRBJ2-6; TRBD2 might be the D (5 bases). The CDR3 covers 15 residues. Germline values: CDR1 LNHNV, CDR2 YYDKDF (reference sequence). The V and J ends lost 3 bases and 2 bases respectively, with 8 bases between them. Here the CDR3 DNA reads TGTGCCACCAGCAGCGGGATTGCTGGGGCCAACGTCCTGACTTTC. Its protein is CATSSGIAGANVLTF.

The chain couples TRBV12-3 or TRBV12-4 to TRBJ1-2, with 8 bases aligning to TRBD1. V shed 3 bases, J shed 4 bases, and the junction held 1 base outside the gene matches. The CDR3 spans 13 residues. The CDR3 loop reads CASSFGTGYGYTF. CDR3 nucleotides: TGTGCCAGCAGTTTCGGGACAGGCTATGGCTACACCTTC.

This CDR3 is CASSSWTGPDTGELFF. The DNA for the CDR3 is TGTGCCAGCTCTTCGTGGACAGGGCCCGACACCGGGGAGCTGTTTTTT. V gene TRBV27 combines with J gene TRBJ2-2, with 8 bases identical to TRBD1. Germline V CDR1 and CDR2: MNHEY, SMNVEV (reference sequence). V lost 8 bases, J lost 3 bases, and 11 bases stayed unmatched. The CDR3 extends over 16 amino acids.

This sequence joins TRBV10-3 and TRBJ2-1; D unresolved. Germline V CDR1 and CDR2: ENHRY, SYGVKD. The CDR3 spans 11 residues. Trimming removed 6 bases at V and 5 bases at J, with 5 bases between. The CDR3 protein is CAISRDNEQFF. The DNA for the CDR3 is TGTGCCATCAGCCGGGACAATGAGCAGTTCTTC.

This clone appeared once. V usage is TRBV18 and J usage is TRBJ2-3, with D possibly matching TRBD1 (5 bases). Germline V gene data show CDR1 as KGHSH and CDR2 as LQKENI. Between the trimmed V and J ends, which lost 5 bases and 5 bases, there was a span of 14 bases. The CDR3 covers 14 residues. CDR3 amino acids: CASSTNPGLDTQYF. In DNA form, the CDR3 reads TGTGCCAGCTCAACAAACCCAGGGTTAGATACGCAGTATTTT. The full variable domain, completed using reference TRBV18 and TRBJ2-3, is NAGVMQNPRHLVRRRGQEARLRCSPMKGHSHVYWYRQLPEEGLKFMVYLQKENIIDESGMPKERFSAEFPKEGPSILRIQQVVRGDSAAYFCASSTNPGLDTQYFGPGTRLTVL.

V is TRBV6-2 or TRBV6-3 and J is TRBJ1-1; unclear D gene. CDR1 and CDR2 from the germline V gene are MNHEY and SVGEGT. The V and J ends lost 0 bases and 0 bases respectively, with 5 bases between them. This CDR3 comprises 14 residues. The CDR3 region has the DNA TGTGCCAGCAGTTACTCGTCGGTGAACACTGAAGCTTTCTTT. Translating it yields CASSYSSVNTEAFF.